The 29 T cell receptor beta chains below were found in one sample sequenced in a study of blood T cell repertoires in COVID-19. Here immunoSEQ multiplex PCR was the method, and the copy in TCRdb shows in-frame clones only, minus some. The data hold 150,000 to 250,000 clones, with about 93% observed a single time. The sequenced sample was peripheral blood. These receptors all stem from a young man with COVID-19, enrolled during active disease.

This clone was detected only once. The rearrangement links TRBV3-1 (or the pseudogene TRBV3-2) to TRBJ1-1, with TRBD1 as a possible D gene (5 bases). CDR1 and CDR2 from the germline V gene are LGHDT and YNNKEL (reference sequence). The V gene lost 0 bases and the J gene lost 1 base, with 12 bases spanning the gap. CDR3 length: 16 amino acids. The DNA of the CDR3 is TGTGCCAGCAGCCAAGAGGATTGGAGGGGGAACACTGAAGCTTTCTTT. This translates into CASSQEDWRGNTEAFF.

The J gene is TRBJ1-4, the V gene TRBV3-1 (or the pseudogene TRBV3-2); possible D gene TRBD1, 6 bases. Germline lookup yields CDR1 LGHDT and CDR2 YNNKEL (reference sequence). The V and J ends lost 2 bases and 7 bases respectively, with 11 bases between them. CDR3 length: 14 residues. CDR3 in DNA: TGTGCCAGCAGCCAAACCAGGGGATCTGAAAAACTGTTTTTT. Translation: CASSQTRGSEKLFF.

The chain uses TRBV5-1 and TRBJ1-1, with D unclear. Germline-derived CDR1 and CDR2 are SGHRS and YFSETQ. Trimming took 2 bases from V and 1 from J, leaving 9 bases between them. CDR3 size: 14 residues. CDR3 DNA: TGCGCCAGCAGCTTTAATCTCCGGAACACTGAAGCTTTCTTT. As protein: CASSFNLRNTEAFF.

Only one count was recorded for this clone. The CDR3 nucleotides are TGTGCCAGCATGGAGGCCTTGGCGGGAGCTCGGGAGACCCAGTACTTC. This sequence encodes CASMEALAGARETQYF. The J gene is TRBJ2-5, the V gene TRBV2; 7 positions match TRBD2. With 7 bases clipped from V and 5 bases from J, the junction kept 16 bases outside the gene matches. The CDR3 has 16 amino acids. The germline V gene has CDR1 SNHLY and CDR2 FYNNEI.

V is TRBV5-1 and J is TRBJ1-1, with D unclear. CDR1 and CDR2 from the germline V gene are SGHRS and YFSETQ. V was shortened by 4 bases and J by 3 bases, with 13 bases between the two germline ends. The CDR3 has 14 residues. The CDR3 DNA reads as TGCGCCAGCAGCCCACGGGTGGCCGACACTGAAGCTTTCTTT. Translating it yields CASSPRVADTEAFF.

The chain recombines TRBV18 with TRBJ1-5; D gene unclear. The CDR3 runs 16 residues. The V and J ends lost 2 bases and 0 bases respectively, with 11 bases between them. The germline V gene has CDR1 KGHSH and CDR2 LQKENI. The CDR3 here is CASSPNSTGSNQPQHF. CDR3 nucleotide sequence: TGTGCCAGCTCACCAAATTCCACGGGTAGCAATCAGCCCCAGCATTTT.

The rearrangement joins TRBV2 to TRBJ2-3; 11 nucleotides align to TRBD2. The CDR3 covers 16 residues. V dropped 6 bases and J dropped 0; count of bases not matched to a gene: 5. Germline CDR1 and CDR2: SNHLY and FYNNEI. The CDR3: CASRPTSGGSTDTQYF. CDR3 DNA: TGTGCCAGCAGACCAACTAGCGGGGGTAGCACAGATACGCAGTATTTT.

The rearrangement uses TRBV4-1 and TRBJ2-1; 8 bases are a match to TRBD2. Germline loops: CDR1 MGHRA, CDR2 YSYEKL. V was pared by 1 base and J by 6 bases, with 5 bases of the junction left unmatched. This CDR3 contains 15 residues. The CDR3 loop is CASSQAGGQGNEQFF. The CDR3 bases are TGCGCCAGCAGCCAAGCGGGGGGGCAAGGCAATGAGCAGTTCTTC.

V gene TRBV11-2 combines with J gene TRBJ2-1, with TRBD1 matching over 8 bases. The CDR3 totals 19 residues. Germline CDR1 SGHAT, CDR2 FQNNGV. Unmatched junction bases numbered 22, after V lost 5 bases and J lost 7 bases. As DNA, the CDR3 is TGTGCCAGCAGCCTAGGGACAGGTGTTGCCGGAAGGGTAAAGAATGAGCAGTTCTTC. Translating it yields CASSLGTGVAGRVKNEQFF.

This sequence joins TRBV7-2 and TRBJ2-7; 9 bases map to TRBD2. The CDR3 extends over 15 amino acids. Losses at the gene ends were 6 bases for V and 4 bases for J; bases not matched to a gene: 10. CDR1 SGHTA and CDR2 FQGNSA come from the germline V gene. The CDR3 nucleotides are TGTGCCAGCAGTCAACGGGCGGGGGGGCAGTACGAGCAGTACTTC. This sequence encodes CASSQRAGGQYEQYF. Full variable domain (outside the CDR3, taken from reference TRBV7-2 and TRBJ2-7): GAGVSQSPSNKVTEKGKDVELRCDPISGHTALYWYRQSLGQGLEFLIYFQGNSAPDKSGLPSDRFSAERTGGSVSTLTIQRTQQEDSAVYLCASSQRAGGQYEQYFGPGTRLTVT.

The chain has TRBV11-2 and TRBJ2-5, with D uncertain. V was clipped by 5 bases and J by 2 bases, with 6 bases between them. Germline assignment: CDR1 SGHAT and CDR2 FQNNGV. The CDR3 is made up of 12 amino acids. The CDR3 sequence: CASSGPQETQYF. Here the CDR3 DNA reads TGTGCCAGCAGCGGGCCTCAAGAGACCCAGTACTTC.

This rearrangement joins TRBV4-1 to TRBJ1-2; a weak D match, TRBD1 (6 bases). The CDR3 is 15 amino acids. Germline V lookup: CDR1 MGHRA, CDR2 YSYEKL. V lost 2 bases to trimming and J lost 0 bases, with 10 bases between them. CDR3 coding DNA: TGCGCCAGCAGCCAACCGGGACAATCTAACTATGGCTACACCTTC. The encoded protein is CASSQPGQSNYGYTF.

J is TRBJ2-5 and V is TRBV19; tentatively, D is TRBD1 (6 bases). The ends were cut back, 4 bases at V and 4 bases at J, with 28 bases in the middle. Germline V lookup: CDR1 LNHDA, CDR2 SQIVND (reference sequence). The CDR3 sequence is 19 residues long. The CDR3, as DNA: TGTGCCAGTAGTACTTACCGGGACATTTTTACCCAAAAAGGAGAGACCCAGTACTTC. Translating it yields CASSTYRDIFTQKGETQYF.

This chain joins TRBV19 and TRBJ2-5, with a weak D call TRBD1 (6 bases). Germline CDR1 and CDR2: LNHDA and SQIVND (reference sequence). This CDR3 is built from 13 residues. Trimming left V 3 bases short and J 4 bases short, with 9 bases between. In DNA, the CDR3 is TGTGCCAGTAGTATGTGGGGGCGAGAGACCCAGTACTTC. Protein product: CASSMWGRETQYF.

V gene TRBV27 combines with J gene TRBJ2-7; D is possibly TRBD1 (6 bases). This CDR3 is 16 amino acids long. Trimming took off 6 bases at V and 7 bases at J, with 25 bases between the two ends. Germline assignment: CDR1 MNHEY and CDR2 SMNVEV (reference sequence). The CDR3 spells CASSLAVGAGLGEQYF. Here the CDR3 DNA reads TGTGCCAGCAGCTTGGCCGTGGGGGCCGGGTTGGGGGAGCAGTACTTC.

The chain has TRBV12-1 and TRBJ2-1; the D call TRBD1 from the table was never checked on the DNA. TRBV12-1 is assigned pseudogene status. The CDR3 spans 15 residues. The CDR3 DNA reads as TGTGCCAGCAGCGCCGGACAGGTTAGCTTTCGTCTTCAGTTCTTC. It specifies CASSAGQVSFRLQFF.

This rearrangement joins TRBV2 to TRBJ2-5; D is perhaps TRBD2 (6 bases). V lost 6 bases and J 4 bases, leaving 24 bases between the germline ends. Germline CDR1 reads SNHLY; CDR2 reads FYNNEI. The CDR3 is 17 residues long. The CDR3 loop is CASSDIGDSTEGETQYF. CDR3 bases: TGTGCCAGCAGCGATATCGGGGACTCAACCGAGGGAGAGACCCAGTACTTC.

V gene TRBV21-1 combines with J gene TRBJ2-3; the D call TRBD2 from the table was never checked on the DNA. TRBV21-1 is a recognized pseudogene. There are 16 residues in the CDR3. The CDR3 nucleotides are TGTGCCAGCAGCAAAGTTCGGGGCGGGGGCGCAGATACGCAGTATTTT. As protein: CASSKVRGGGADTQYF.

The V call is TRBV5-1, the J call TRBJ2-1; TRBD2 aligns across 7 bases. The CDR3 consists of 16 residues. V dropped 4 bases and J dropped 3; count of bases not matched to a gene: 10. Germline CDR1 reads SGHRS; CDR2 reads YFSETQ. DNA of the CDR3: TGCGCCAGCAGCCCACTTATGGGGGGGGTCTACAATGAGCAGTTCTTC. Translation: CASSPLMGGVYNEQFF.

The CDR3 protein is CASSFSRDTVGNTIYF. The CDR3 region has the DNA TGCGCCAGCAGCTTCAGCCGGGACACGGTTGGAAACACCATATATTTT. The J gene is TRBJ1-3, the V gene TRBV5-1; tentative D call: TRBD1 (6 bases). The CDR3 is 16 residues long. CDR1 is SGHRS, CDR2 YFSETQ, per germline. The V end was cut by 2 bases, the J end by 3 bases, with 15 bases between.

Regarding this clone: Other DNA sequences within the sample encode an identical CDR3. The rearrangement uses TRBV18 and TRBJ1-6; 8 bases fit TRBD1. After removal of 3 bases from V and 5 bases from J, the junction contained 6 bases not matched to a gene. The CDR3 runs to 16 residues. Germline CDR1 KGHSH, CDR2 LQKENI. The CDR3 spells CASSPAGQGNNSPLHF. CDR3 DNA: TGTGCCAGCTCACCCGCTGGACAGGGAAATAATTCACCCCTCCACTTT.

The chain recombines TRBV19 with TRBJ2-3; D gene uncertain. Trimming stripped 3 bases from V and 6 bases from J, with 10 bases between. Per germline, CDR1 LNHDA and CDR2 SQIVND (reference sequence). The CDR3 runs 13 residues. The CDR3 spells CASSIRPRDTQYF. The CDR3 DNA reads as TGTGCCAGTAGTATCCGCCCGAGGGATACGCAGTATTTT.

This chain uses TRBV5-1 with TRBJ2-2; TRBD2 agrees at 12 bases. V dropped 4 bases and J dropped 5; count of bases not matched to a gene: 3. This CDR3 is 15 amino acids long. Germline CDR1 SGHRS, CDR2 YFSETQ. The CDR3 coding sequence is TGCGCCAGCAGCGTAGGGACTAGCGGGACCGGGGAGCTGTTTTTT. Its protein product is CASSVGTSGTGELFF. The variable domain in full, with the rest retrieved from reference TRBV5-1 and TRBJ2-2, is KAGVTQTPRYLIKTRGQQVTLSCSPISGHRSVSWYQQTPGQGLQFLFEYFSETQRNKGNFPGRFSGRQFSNSRSEMNVSTLELGDSALYLCASSVGTSGTGELFFGEGSRLTVL.

This sequence joins TRBV10-1 and TRBJ1-1, with 7 positions matching TRBD1. This CDR3 contains 16 residues. CDR1 and CDR2 (germline): WNHNN, SYGVQD (reference sequence). V lost 5 bases, J lost 4 bases, and 13 bases stayed unmatched. The CDR3 nucleotides read TGCGCCAGCAGTATAAATGACAGGGACTGGATCACTGAAGCTTTCTTT. The encoded protein is CASSINDRDWITEAFF.

CDR3 nucleotides: TGTGCCAGCAGCTTCGCCGGGACAGGGGTCGAGACCCAGTACTTC. Translation gives CASSFAGTGVETQYF. This sequence joins TRBV11-2 and TRBJ2-5; 10 bases align to TRBD1. The CDR3 has 15 residues. Germline lookup yields CDR1 SGHAT and CDR2 FQNNGV. V dropped 3 bases and J dropped 5; count of bases not matched to a gene: 6.

The chain recombines TRBV9 with TRBJ1-2, with a possible D match to TRBD1 (6 bases). The CDR3 runs to 14 residues. Looked up from germline, CDR1 is SGDLS and CDR2 is YYNGEE. Trimming took off 3 bases at V and 6 bases at J, with 15 bases between the two ends. The CDR3 protein is CASSGPTGHDGYTF. The CDR3 region has the DNA TGTGCCAGCAGCGGGCCGACAGGCCACGATGGCTACACCTTC.

The chain has TRBV2 and TRBJ1-6; no reliable D call. Trimming removed 5 bases at V and 4 bases at J, with 9 bases between. CDR3 length equals 14 residues. Germline CDR1 is SNHLY and CDR2 is FYNNEI. CDR3 loop: CASSPSSYNSPLHF. The CDR3 bases are TGTGCCAGCAGTCCTAGCTCTTATAATTCACCCCTCCACTTT.

V and J are TRBV29-1 and TRBJ2-3; 14 bases align to TRBD2. Germline values: CDR1 SQVTM, CDR2 ANQGSEA. The CDR3 totals 16 residues. With V trimmed by 6 bases and J by 7 bases, 12 bases remained unmatched. The CDR3 spells CSVDPTSGGAGNTQYF. The CDR3 DNA reads as TGCAGCGTGGACCCGACTAGCGGGGGGGCCGGGAATACGCAGTATTTT.

V and J are TRBV25-1 and TRBJ2-7, with D possibly being TRBD2 (5 bases). V was clipped by 3 bases and J by 6 bases, with 12 bases between them. From germline, CDR1 is MGHDK and CDR2 SYGVNS. The length of the CDR3 is 13 residues. Here the CDR3 reads CASSETGKSEQYF. The CDR3 nucleotides are TGTGCCAGCAGTGAGACGGGAAAAAGCGAGCAGTACTTC.